This TCR beta chain was obtained from a study of metastatic and nonmetastatic thyroid tumors (dated by TCRdb to 2020 to 2021). For context, the study as a whole: Repertoires were compared across peripheral blood and tumor or nodule tissue samples from malignant and benign thyroid patients.

Library preparation used PCR. Reads for this sample came from an Illumina HiSeq 4000. High-throughput sequencing was used to profile the TCR beta-chain CDR3 region of each patient. As for the original processing: Drawing on CDR3 differences between clinicopathological groups, the researchers built a classifier meant to tell apart patients with distant-metastatic papillary thyroid cancer. Repertoire diversity was assessed with the Shannon index, and tumor-blood repertoire similarity with the Morisita-Horn index. TCRdb's own reprocessing of the public reads used fastp at Q25 and MiXCR and kept productive beta chains. TCRdb's processing, not the authors' own work, is the source of the V and J calls. The sample table lists about 38,000 clones, around 27% of them with a count of one. The top ten constitute approximately 11% of the sample. The CDR3 runs 12 residues from the cysteine to the phenylalanine. Just the 36-base CDR3 DNA is kept, in frame starting at base 1. CDR1 and CDR2, per the germline V gene, are MNHNS and SASEGT. Trimming takes 6 bases from V and 12 bases from J, and the germline ends sit 15 bases apart.

As to this clone: It lacks a known antigen. Base qualities are not provided; no much larger clone lies one nucleotide away.

Paper-wide results and their limitations: In both blood and tumor samples, malignant tumors were reported to have significantly higher TCR beta diversity than benign nodules.

No patient had received any treatment before thyroid surgery. Using T-cell receptor beta sequencing, the researchers looked back retrospectively at clinical samples from patients, gathered between about 2012 and 2018. The receptor was isolated from a male donor with papillary thyroid cancer or a benign thyroid nodule (not recorded which). Some clones in this sample may be carry-over from other donors' samples. This receptor chain uses TRBV6-1 and TRBJ2-1; perhaps TRBD2 is the D gene, with 6 bases matching. The sample was blood. This receptor carries the CDR3 CASSPTGVGQFF. Read as DNA, the sequence is TGTGCCAGCAGCCCGACGGGGGTCGGGCAGTTCTTC.